Shown below are 22 T cell receptor beta chains from a single sample sequenced in a study of T-cell reconstitution after alpha-beta-depleted transplantation in children. Unique molecular identifiers tagged the TCRbeta library. TCRdb re-called the PCR reads through MiXCR, storing one row per CDR3 protein. Among 600,000 to 700,000 distinct CDR3 sequences listed, about 12% were seen once. This sample comprised PBMCs, obtained before TCRalphabeta/CD19-depleted stem cell transplant. The source of these receptors is a girl aged 2-10 years with congenital amegakaryocytic thrombocytopenia, due to receive a stem cell transplant.

The chain carries TRBV10-3 and TRBJ2-1; D uncertain. The CDR3 contains 14 residues. CDR1 and CDR2 (germline): ENHRY, SYGVKD. Trimming took 4 bases from V and 2 from J, leaving 9 bases between them. The CDR3 reads CAISVGHPYNEQFF. CDR3 in DNA: TGTGCCATCAGTGTTGGGCACCCCTACAATGAGCAGTTCTTC.

This clonotype was picked up a small number of times. The chain couples TRBV29-1 to TRBJ2-1; 10 bases map to TRBD2. CDR1 and CDR2 (germline): SQVTM, ANQGSEA. With 7 bases clipped from V and 6 bases from J, the junction kept 9 bases outside the gene matches. This CDR3 has 14 amino acids. CDR3 nucleotide sequence: TGCAGCGCTATAATAACTAGCGGGGTCAATGAGCAGTTCTTC. Translating it yields CSAIITSGVNEQFF.

This clonotype was seen only a few times. In DNA, the CDR3 is TGTGCCAGTAGTATAACACGGATTGCAACTAATGAAAAACTGTTTTTT. Translating gives CASSITRIATNEKLFF. The chain has TRBV19 and TRBJ1-4; D unclear. The CDR3 loop spans 16 amino acids. Trimming shortened V by 2 bases and J by 0 bases, and 10 bases separated the two germline ends. Germline lookup yields CDR1 LNHDA and CDR2 SQIVND (reference sequence).

This clonotype was found a few times. The V and J genes are TRBV20-1 and TRBJ2-3; perhaps TRBD2 as D (6 bases). This CDR3 has 14 amino acids. Germline lookup yields CDR1 DFQATT and CDR2 SNEGSKA (reference sequence). Trimming took off 5 bases at V and 0 bases at J, with 12 bases between the two ends. This chain's CDR3 is CSAPGEKSTDTQYF. The CDR3 DNA is TGCAGTGCTCCGGGAGAAAAGAGCACAGATACGCAGTATTTT.

This clonotype was detected a few times. The chain links TRBV29-1 to TRBJ2-7; D is undetermined. There are 13 residues in the CDR3. CDR1 is SQVTM, CDR2 ANQGSEA, per germline. Trimming cost V 1 base and J 0 bases, with 7 bases left between them. The CDR3 nucleotides read TGCAGCGTTGAAGTCCAGGACTCCTACGAGCAGTACTTC. This codes for CSVEVQDSYEQYF.

This clonotype was counted at least ten times. CDR3 loop: CASSFRAANQETQYF. The CDR3 DNA reads as TGTGCCAGCAGTTTTCGGGCAGCAAATCAAGAGACCCAGTACTTC. The rearrangement links TRBV12-3 or TRBV12-4 to TRBJ2-5; no clear D. V lost 3 bases, J lost 2 bases, and 13 bases lay in between. This CDR3 comprises 15 residues.

The V and J genes are TRBV7-6 and TRBJ2-7; 7 bases align to TRBD2. V gave up 1 base and J gave up 3 bases; unmatched junction bases: 6. Germline V gene data show CDR1 as SGHVS and CDR2 as FNYEAQ. CDR3 length: 15 amino acids. The chain's CDR3 is CASSLGREMFYEQYF. The CDR3 coding sequence is TGTGCCAGCAGCTTAGGGCGGGAGATGTTCTACGAGCAGTACTTC.

This clonotype occurred a few times. The chain combines TRBV11-2 with TRBJ2-2; 9 bases align to TRBD1. CDR1 SGHAT and CDR2 FQNNGV come from the germline V gene. This CDR3 has 13 amino acids. Losses at the gene ends were 10 bases for V and 5 bases for J; bases not matched to a gene: 5. CDR3 sequence: CATGQGRTGELFF. The CDR3 bases are TGTGCCACTGGACAGGGGCGGACCGGGGAGCTGTTTTTT.

This clonotype has just a few counts. The genes are TRBV7-6 and TRBJ2-3, with D tentatively TRBD2 (6 bases). The V gene lost 5 bases and the J gene lost 4 bases, with 13 bases spanning the gap. Germline CDR1 is SGHVS and CDR2 is FNYEAQ. The CDR3 consists of 14 residues. The CDR3 DNA is TGTGCCAGCAGCGGGGGAGGAGCCGCAGATACGCAGTATTTT. Its protein is CASSGGGAADTQYF.

This clonotype was counted many times. This rearrangement joins TRBV5-5 to TRBJ1-1; D is uncertain. Germline V gene lookup returns CDR1 SGHKS and CDR2 YYEKEE (reference sequence). V lost 3 bases and J 6 bases, leaving 9 bases between the germline ends. The CDR3 contains 12 residues. The CDR3 region is CASSSEGAEAFF. CDR3 bases: TGTGCCAGCAGCTCAGAGGGAGCTGAAGCTTTCTTT.

This clonotype was found a few times. This rearrangement joins TRBV5-6 to TRBJ2-5; D unclear. Germline lookup yields CDR1 SGHDT and CDR2 YYEEEE. The germline V and J ends were trimmed by 4 bases and 5 bases, with 15 bases remaining between them. The CDR3 length is 14 residues. The CDR3 loop reads CASSPLRSPETQYF. DNA for the CDR3: TGTGCCAGCAGCCCCCTCAGGAGTCCGGAGACCCAGTACTTC.

The V call is TRBV11-3, the J call TRBJ2-1, with 7 positions matching TRBD2. Germline-derived CDR1 and CDR2 are SGHNT and YENEEA. The CDR3 has 15 residues. V shed 5 bases, J shed 9 bases, and the junction held 13 bases outside the gene matches. The CDR3 DNA reads as TGTGCCAGCAGCCCCGAAGGCGGGAGAATGGGTGAGCAGTTCTTC. It is translated as CASSPEGGRMGEQFF.

There are many counts of this clonotype. The rearrangement joins TRBV5-5 to TRBJ2-1; D uncertain. V was cut by 0 bases and J by 2 bases, with 9 bases left in between. The germline gives CDR1 SGHKS, CDR2 YYEKEE (reference sequence). The CDR3 runs 15 residues. The chain's CDR3 is CASSLESPTYNEQFF. In DNA form, the CDR3 reads TGTGCCAGCAGCTTGGAGTCTCCTACCTACAATGAGCAGTTCTTC.

This clonotype was recorded at least ten times. V gene TRBV20-1 combines with J gene TRBJ2-1, with TRBD2 identical over 9 bases. CDR3 length: 15 residues. Trimming cost V 6 bases and J 3 bases; bases outside gene matches: 9. The germline V gene has CDR1 DFQATT and CDR2 SNEGSKA (reference sequence). CDR3 coding DNA: TGCAGTGCCCCGACTAGCGGAACACTCTACAATGAGCAGTTCTTC. It is translated as CSAPTSGTLYNEQFF.

This clonotype has a count of ten or more. CDR3 protein: CATSRDRTGGYTDTQYF. In DNA form, the CDR3 reads TGTGCCACCAGCAGAGATCGGACAGGGGGGTACACAGATACGCAGTATTTT. The rearrangement links TRBV15 to TRBJ2-3; 10 positions match TRBD1. V gave up 0 bases and J gave up 2 bases; unmatched junction bases: 5. CDR1 and CDR2 from the germline V gene are LNHNV and YYDKDF (reference sequence). CDR3 length: 17 residues.

The V and J genes are TRBV7-2 and TRBJ2-2; D is undetermined. Germline CDR1 SGHTA, CDR2 FQGNSA. This CDR3 comprises 14 residues. The ends were cut back, 4 bases at V and 8 bases at J, with 14 bases in the middle. The CDR3 region has the DNA TGTGCCAGCAGCTCTAGTAGGGTTGTTGGGGAGCTGTTTTTT. This encodes CASSSSRVVGELFF.

This sequence joins TRBV5-6 and TRBJ1-2; 9 bases line up with TRBD1. The CDR3 is made up of 19 amino acids. V lost 1 base to trimming and J lost 5 bases; unmatched junction nucleotides: 18. Germline-derived CDR1 and CDR2 are SGHDT and YYEEEE. The CDR3 reads CASSLFLIGTGGKRYGYTF. The CDR3 DNA reads TGTGCCAGCAGCTTGTTTTTAATAGGCACAGGGGGCAAGAGATATGGCTACACCTTC.

Ten or more counts support this clonotype. The V call is TRBV7-2, the J call TRBJ2-4; D might be TRBD1 (5 bases). With 3 bases removed from V and 6 bases from J, the gap between germline ends came to 6 bases. Germline CDR1 and CDR2: SGHTA and FQGNSA. The CDR3 runs to 12 residues. CDR3 loop: CASSFQGNIQYF. Here the CDR3 DNA reads TGTGCCAGCAGCTTCCAGGGAAACATTCAGTACTTC.

This clonotype was found many times. V is TRBV12-3 or TRBV12-4 and J is TRBJ2-1; unclear D gene. The CDR3 sequence is 18 residues long. Trimming took off 5 bases at V and 3 bases at J, with 23 bases between the two ends. CDR3 in DNA: TGTGCCAGCAGTCCCCCAAGCCGACCCCGGCAGGTCTACAATGAGCAGTTCTTC. Its translation is CASSPPSRPRQVYNEQFF.

The table lists this clonotype with many counts. The V gene is TRBV15, the J gene TRBJ2-7, with D maybe TRBD1 (6 bases). Looked up from germline, CDR1 is LNHNV and CDR2 is YYDKDF (reference sequence). V was clipped by 0 bases and J by 4 bases, with 19 bases between them. The CDR3 loop spans 17 amino acids. The CDR3 sequence: CATSRDNRRTAHYEQYF. The DNA of the CDR3 is TGTGCCACCAGCAGAGATAACCGTCGGACAGCACATTACGAGCAGTACTTC. The complete variable domain, with remaining parts taken from reference TRBV15 and TRBJ2-7, reads DAMVIQNPRYQVTQFGKPVTLSCSQTLNHNVMYWYQQKSSQAPKLLFHYYDKDFNNEADTPDNFQSRRPNTSFCFLDIRSPGLGDTAMYLCATSRDNRRTAHYEQYFGPGTRLTVT.

This clonotype was seen at least ten times. This chain connects TRBV14 to TRBJ2-5; 8 bases match TRBD2. The V gene end was trimmed by 5 bases and the J gene end by 4 bases; junction bases not matched to a gene: 3. The CDR3 extends over 13 amino acids. Germline V CDR1 and CDR2: SGHDN, FVKESK. The CDR3 reads CASSALAGETQYF. The DNA for the CDR3 is TGTGCCAGCAGCGCGCTAGCGGGAGAGACCCAGTACTTC.

The genes are TRBV19 and TRBJ2-1; TRBD2 matches at 8 bases. V shed 5 bases and J 2 bases; nucleotides not matched to a gene: 5. CDR1 LNHDA and CDR2 SQIVND come from the germline V gene (reference sequence). The CDR3 length is 15 residues. The CDR3: CASSVGGLAYNEQFF. The DNA of the CDR3 is TGTGCCAGTAGTGTAGGGGGACTAGCCTACAATGAGCAGTTCTTC.